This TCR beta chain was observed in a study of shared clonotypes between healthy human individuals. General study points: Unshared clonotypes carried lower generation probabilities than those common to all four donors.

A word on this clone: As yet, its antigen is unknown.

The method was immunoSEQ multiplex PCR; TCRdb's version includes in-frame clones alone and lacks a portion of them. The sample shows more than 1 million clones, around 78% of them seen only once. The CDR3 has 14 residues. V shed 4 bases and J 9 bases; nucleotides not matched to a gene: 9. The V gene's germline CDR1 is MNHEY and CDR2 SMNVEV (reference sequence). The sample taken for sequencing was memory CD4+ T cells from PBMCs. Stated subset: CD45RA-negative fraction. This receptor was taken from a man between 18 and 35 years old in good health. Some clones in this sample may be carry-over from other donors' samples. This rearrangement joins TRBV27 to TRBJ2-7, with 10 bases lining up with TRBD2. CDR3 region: CASSSRLAGEGQYF. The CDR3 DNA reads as TGTGCCAGCAGTTCCCGACTAGCGGGTGAAGGGCAGTACTTC.